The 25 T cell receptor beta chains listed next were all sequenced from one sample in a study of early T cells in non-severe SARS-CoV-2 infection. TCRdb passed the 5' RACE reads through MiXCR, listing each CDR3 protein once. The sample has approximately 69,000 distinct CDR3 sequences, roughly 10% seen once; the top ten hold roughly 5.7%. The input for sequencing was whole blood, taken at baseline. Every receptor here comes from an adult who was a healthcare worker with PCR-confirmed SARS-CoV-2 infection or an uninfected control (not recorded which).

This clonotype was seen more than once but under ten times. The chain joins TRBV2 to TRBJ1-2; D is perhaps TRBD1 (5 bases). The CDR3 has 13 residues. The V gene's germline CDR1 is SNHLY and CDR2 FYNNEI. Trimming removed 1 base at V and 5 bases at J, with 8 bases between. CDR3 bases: TGTGCCAGCAGTGAAGGACAGTGGTATGGCTACACCTTC. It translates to CASSEGQWYGYTF. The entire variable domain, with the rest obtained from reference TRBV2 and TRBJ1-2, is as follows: EPEVTQTPSHQVTQMGQEVILRCVPISNHLYFYWYRQILGQKVEFLVSFYNNEISEKSEIFDDQFSVERPDGSNFTLKIRSTKLEDSAMYFCASSEGQWYGYTFGSGTRLTVV.

The CDR3 region is CASSDRTTEAFF. DNA of the CDR3: TGTGCCAGCAGTGACCGAACCACTGAAGCTTTCTTT. The chain has TRBV2 and TRBJ1-1, with D uncertain. This CDR3 spans 12 amino acids. Germline CDR1 reads SNHLY; CDR2 reads FYNNEI. V was shortened by 3 bases and J by 4 bases, with 6 bases between the two germline ends.

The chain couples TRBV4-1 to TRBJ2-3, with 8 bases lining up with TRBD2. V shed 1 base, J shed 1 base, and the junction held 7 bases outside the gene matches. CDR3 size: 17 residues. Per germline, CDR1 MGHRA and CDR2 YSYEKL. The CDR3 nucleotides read TGCGCCAGCAGCCAAGGGTTAGCGGGAAGTGGCACAGATACGCAGTATTTT. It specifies CASSQGLAGSGTDTQYF.

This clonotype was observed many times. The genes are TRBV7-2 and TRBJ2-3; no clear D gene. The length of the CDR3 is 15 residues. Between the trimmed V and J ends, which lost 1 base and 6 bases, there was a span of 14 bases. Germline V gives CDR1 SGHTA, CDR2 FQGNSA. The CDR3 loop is CASSLDGQPRDTQYF. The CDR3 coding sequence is TGTGCCAGCAGCTTAGACGGTCAGCCTCGGGATACGCAGTATTTT.

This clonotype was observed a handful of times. The CDR3 spells CASSPKLRHGNEQFF. In DNA, the CDR3 is TGTGCCAGCAGCCCTAAACTGCGTCATGGCAATGAGCAGTTCTTC. The chain is built from TRBV7-9 and TRBJ2-1; D is undetermined. CDR1 and CDR2 (germline): SEHNR, FQNEAQ (reference sequence). The germline V and J ends were trimmed by 5 bases and 6 bases, with 17 bases remaining between them. CDR3 size: 15 residues.

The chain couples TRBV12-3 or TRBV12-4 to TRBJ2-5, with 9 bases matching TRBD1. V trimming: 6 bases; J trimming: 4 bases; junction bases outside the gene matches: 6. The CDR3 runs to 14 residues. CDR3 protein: CASSARTGAETQYF. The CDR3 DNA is TGTGCCAGCAGCGCTAGGACAGGGGCAGAGACCCAGTACTTC.

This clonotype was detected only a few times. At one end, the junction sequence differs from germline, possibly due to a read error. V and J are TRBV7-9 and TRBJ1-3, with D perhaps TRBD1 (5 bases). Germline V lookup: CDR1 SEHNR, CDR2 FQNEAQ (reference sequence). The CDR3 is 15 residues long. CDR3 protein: CASSSLRGSENTIYF. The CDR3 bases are TGTGCCAGCAGCTCACTAAGGGGTTCTGAAAACACCATATATTTT.

The CDR3 sequence: CASSRGLAGGHVDTQYF. DNA of the CDR3: TGTGCCAGCAGTCGCGGACTAGCGGGGGGGCATGTAGATACGCAGTATTTT. The genes are TRBV3-1 and TRBJ2-3, with 15 bases aligning to TRBD2. V shed 6 bases, J shed 5 bases, and the junction held 9 bases outside the gene matches. The CDR3 extends over 17 amino acids. Germline CDR1 reads LGHDT; CDR2 reads YNNKEL (reference sequence).

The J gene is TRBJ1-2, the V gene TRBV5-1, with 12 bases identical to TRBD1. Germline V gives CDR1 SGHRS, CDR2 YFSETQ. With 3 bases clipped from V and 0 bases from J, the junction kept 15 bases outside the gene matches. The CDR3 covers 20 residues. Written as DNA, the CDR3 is TGCGCCAGCAGCTCCCTAACCGGGACAGGGGGCCTCCCAGCTAACTATGGCTACACCTTC. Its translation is CASSSLTGTGGLPANYGYTF.

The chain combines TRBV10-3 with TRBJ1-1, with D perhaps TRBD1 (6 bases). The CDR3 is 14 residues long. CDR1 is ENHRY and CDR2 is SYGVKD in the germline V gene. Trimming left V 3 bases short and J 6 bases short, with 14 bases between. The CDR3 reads CAISDSGAGAEAFF. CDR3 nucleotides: TGTGCCATCAGTGACTCAGGGGCGGGCGCTGAAGCTTTCTTT.

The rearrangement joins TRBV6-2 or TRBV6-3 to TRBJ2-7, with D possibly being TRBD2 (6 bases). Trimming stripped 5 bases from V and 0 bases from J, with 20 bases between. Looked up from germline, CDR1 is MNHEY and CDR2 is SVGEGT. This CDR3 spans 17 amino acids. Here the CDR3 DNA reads TGTGCCAGCAGTCAACTCCCGGTCGGAGGGCCCTCCTACGAGCAGTACTTC. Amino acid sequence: CASSQLPVGGPSYEQYF.

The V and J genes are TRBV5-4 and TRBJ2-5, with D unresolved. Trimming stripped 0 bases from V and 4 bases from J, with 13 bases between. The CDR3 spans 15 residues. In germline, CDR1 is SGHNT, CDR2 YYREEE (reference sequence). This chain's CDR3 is CASSLATAFRETQYF. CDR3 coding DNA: TGTGCCAGCAGCTTGGCCACAGCCTTCAGAGAGACCCAGTACTTC.

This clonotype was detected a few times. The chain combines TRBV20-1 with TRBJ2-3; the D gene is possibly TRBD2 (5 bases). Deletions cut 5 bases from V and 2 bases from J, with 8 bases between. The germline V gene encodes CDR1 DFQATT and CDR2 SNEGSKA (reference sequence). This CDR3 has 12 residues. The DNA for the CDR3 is TGCAGTGCTGTTAGCGCCACAGATACGCAGTATTTT. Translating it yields CSAVSATDTQYF.

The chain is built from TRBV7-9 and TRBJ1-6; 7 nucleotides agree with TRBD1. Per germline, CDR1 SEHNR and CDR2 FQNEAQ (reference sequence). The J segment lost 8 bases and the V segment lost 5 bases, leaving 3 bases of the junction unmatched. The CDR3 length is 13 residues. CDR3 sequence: CASSQTGDSPLHF. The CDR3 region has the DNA TGTGCCAGCAGCCAAACAGGGGATTCACCCCTCCACTTT.

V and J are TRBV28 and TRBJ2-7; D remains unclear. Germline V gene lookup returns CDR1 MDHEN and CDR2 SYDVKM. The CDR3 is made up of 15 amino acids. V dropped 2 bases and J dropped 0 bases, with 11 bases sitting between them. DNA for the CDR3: TGTGCCAGCAGTTTAGACGGAACCCTCTCCTACGAGCAGTACTTC. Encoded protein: CASSLDGTLSYEQYF.

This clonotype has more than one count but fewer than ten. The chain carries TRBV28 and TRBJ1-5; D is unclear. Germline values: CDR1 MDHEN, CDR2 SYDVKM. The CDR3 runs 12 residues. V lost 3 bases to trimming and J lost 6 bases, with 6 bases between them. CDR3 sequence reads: CASSLTSQPQHF. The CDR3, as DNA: TGTGCCAGCAGTTTGACGTCTCAGCCCCAGCATTTT.

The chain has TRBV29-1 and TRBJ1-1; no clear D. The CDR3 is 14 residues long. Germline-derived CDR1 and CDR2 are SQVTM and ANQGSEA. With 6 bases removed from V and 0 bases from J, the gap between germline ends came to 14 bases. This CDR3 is CSVAPQNVNTEAFF. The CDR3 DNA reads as TGCAGCGTGGCCCCACAGAACGTGAACACTGAAGCTTTCTTT.

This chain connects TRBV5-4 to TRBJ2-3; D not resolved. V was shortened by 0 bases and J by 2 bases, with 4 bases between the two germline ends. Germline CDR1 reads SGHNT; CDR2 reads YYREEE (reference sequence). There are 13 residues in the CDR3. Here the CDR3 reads CASSLVDTDTQYF. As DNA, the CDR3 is TGTGCCAGCAGCTTGGTTGACACAGATACGCAGTATTTT.

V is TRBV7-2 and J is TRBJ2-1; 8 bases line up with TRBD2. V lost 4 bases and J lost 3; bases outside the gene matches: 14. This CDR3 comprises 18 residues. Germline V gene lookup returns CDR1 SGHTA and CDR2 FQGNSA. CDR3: CASSSPRPATSGYNEQFF. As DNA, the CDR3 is TGTGCCAGCAGCTCACCGCGCCCAGCTACTAGCGGCTACAATGAGCAGTTCTTC.

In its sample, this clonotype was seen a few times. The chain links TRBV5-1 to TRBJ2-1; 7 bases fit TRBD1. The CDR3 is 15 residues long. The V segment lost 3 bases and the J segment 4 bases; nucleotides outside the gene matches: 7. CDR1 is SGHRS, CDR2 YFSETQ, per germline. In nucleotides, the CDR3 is TGCGCCAGCAGCTCACAGGGGATTCAGTACAATGAGCAGTTCTTC. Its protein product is CASSSQGIQYNEQFF.

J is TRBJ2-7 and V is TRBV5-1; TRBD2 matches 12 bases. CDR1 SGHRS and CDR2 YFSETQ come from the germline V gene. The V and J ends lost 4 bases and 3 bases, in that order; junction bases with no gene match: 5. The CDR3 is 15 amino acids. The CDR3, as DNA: TGCGCCAGCAGCCCCGGACTAGCGGGGTTCTACGAGCAGTACTTC. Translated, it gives CASSPGLAGFYEQYF. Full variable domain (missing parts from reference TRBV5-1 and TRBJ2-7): KAGVTQTPRYLIKTRGQQVTLSCSPISGHRSVSWYQQTPGQGLQFLFEYFSETQRNKGNFPGRFSGRQFSNSRSEMNVSTLELGDSALYLCASSPGLAGFYEQYFGPGTRLTVT.

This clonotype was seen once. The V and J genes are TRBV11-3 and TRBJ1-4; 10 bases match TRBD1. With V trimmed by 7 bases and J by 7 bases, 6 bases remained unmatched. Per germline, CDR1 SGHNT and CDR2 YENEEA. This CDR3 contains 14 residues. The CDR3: CASKPGQGSEKLFF. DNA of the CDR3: TGTGCCAGCAAACCGGGACAGGGGTCTGAAAAACTGTTTTTT.

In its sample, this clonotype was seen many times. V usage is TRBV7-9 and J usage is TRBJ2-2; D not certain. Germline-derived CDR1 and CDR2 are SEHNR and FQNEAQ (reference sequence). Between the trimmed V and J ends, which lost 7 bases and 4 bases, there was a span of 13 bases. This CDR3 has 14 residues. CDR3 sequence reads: CASTSRGSTGELFF. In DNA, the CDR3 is TGTGCCAGCACCTCCCGCGGTAGCACCGGGGAGCTGTTTTTT.

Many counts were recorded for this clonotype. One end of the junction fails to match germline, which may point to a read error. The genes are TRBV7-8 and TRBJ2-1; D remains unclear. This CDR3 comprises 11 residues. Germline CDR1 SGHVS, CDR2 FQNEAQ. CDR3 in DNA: TGTGCCAGCAGTTTAGAAGAAGAGCAGTTCTTC. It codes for CASSLEEEQFF.

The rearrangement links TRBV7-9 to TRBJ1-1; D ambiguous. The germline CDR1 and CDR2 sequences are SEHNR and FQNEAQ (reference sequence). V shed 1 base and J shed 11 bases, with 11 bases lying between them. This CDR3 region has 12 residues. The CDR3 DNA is TGTGCCAGCAGCTTAGTGGTCCGGCAGGCTTTCTTT. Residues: CASSLVVRQAFF.